The 22 T cell receptor beta chains listed next were all sequenced from one sample in a study of blood T cell repertoires in COVID-19 (dated by TCRdb to 2020 to 2021). Libraries came from the immunoSEQ multiplex PCR assay. TCRdb took this table from immuneACCESS and kept in-frame rearrangements with V and J called. Such tables lack part of the clones; where checked against another copy, unresolved V genes explain under half of the gap, and the rest is unexplained. Present in this sample are 250,000 to 300,000 clones, 88% of which were seen just once. The top ten hold 0.75% to 1% of the sample. Sequenced input: peripheral blood. These receptors all come from a woman aged 40-49 years who had recovered from COVID-19.

The chain is built from TRBV9 and TRBJ1-3, with a tentative D call TRBD1 (5 bases). This CDR3 has 16 residues. V shed 9 bases and J shed 4 bases, with 23 bases lying between them. The V gene's germline CDR1 is SGDLS and CDR2 YYNGEE. In DNA form, the CDR3 reads TGTGCCACCTCACCGGGGGGGGGAATTTCCGGAAACACCATATATTTT. This translates into CATSPGGGISGNTIYF. Drawing the rest from reference TRBV9 and TRBJ1-3, the complete variable domain is DSGVTQTPKHLITATGQRVTLRCSPRSGDLSVYWYQQSLDQGLQFLIQYYNGEERAKGNILERFSAQQFPDLHSELNLSSLELGDSALYFCATSPGGGISGNTIYFGEGSWLTVV.

This clone was recorded only once. The chain carries TRBV3-1 (or the pseudogene TRBV3-2) and TRBJ2-3; 10 bases match TRBD2. CDR3 size: 16 residues. Losses at the gene ends were 8 bases for V and 3 bases for J; bases not matched to a gene: 11. Germline-derived CDR1 and CDR2 are LGHDT and YNNKEL (reference sequence). The CDR3 here is CASHPSGGGPTDTQYF. CDR3 nucleotide sequence: TGTGCCAGCCACCCTAGCGGGGGAGGGCCGACAGATACGCAGTATTTT.

The V call is TRBV5-4, the J call TRBJ2-2, with 8 bases matching TRBD2. V dropped 4 bases and J dropped 6; count of bases not matched to a gene: 11. CDR1 and CDR2 from the germline V gene are SGHNT and YYREEE (reference sequence). The CDR3 spans 16 residues. The CDR3 loop is CASSPGTRGPSGELFF. The CDR3 nucleotides read TGTGCCAGCAGCCCCGGGACTAGGGGTCCTTCCGGGGAGCTGTTTTTT.

V is TRBV7-2 and J is TRBJ2-2, with D perhaps TRBD2 (6 bases). This CDR3 contains 16 residues. Germline V gene lookup returns CDR1 SGHTA and CDR2 FQGNSA. Trimming removed 1 base from V and 4 bases from J, with 13 bases in between. The CDR3 region has the DNA TGTGCCAGCAGCTTAGTGCCGGGAGCGAGCACCGGGGAGCTGTTTTTT. It translates to CASSLVPGASTGELFF.

This clone was counted only a few times. V is TRBV7-9 and J is TRBJ1-5; TRBD1 aligns across 11 bases. J lost 2 bases, V lost 5 bases, and 5 bases had no gene match. This CDR3 comprises 16 residues. Germline-derived CDR1 and CDR2 are SEHNR and FQNEAQ (reference sequence). The CDR3 DNA sequence: TGTGCCAGCAGCCCGTCGGGACAGGGGGGCAATCAGCCCCAGCATTTT. Translating it yields CASSPSGQGGNQPQHF.

The chain is built from TRBV27 and TRBJ2-5, with D possibly TRBD2 on 7 matching bases. The germline CDR1 and CDR2 sequences are MNHEY and SMNVEV (reference sequence). CDR3 length equals 14 residues. V gave up 3 bases and J gave up 5 bases, with 13 bases separating them. CDR3 loop: CASSFGGAGETQYF. In DNA, the CDR3 is TGTGCCAGCAGTTTTGGGGGGGCCGGGGAGACCCAGTACTTC.

This clone was detected only once. J is TRBJ2-3 and V is TRBV5-1; 9 positions match TRBD2. Germline CDR1 reads SGHRS; CDR2 reads YFSETQ. The CDR3 runs to 18 residues. V lost 4 bases to trimming and J lost 4 bases; unmatched junction nucleotides: 16. The CDR3 sequence: CASSPLGGSGRTADTQYF. As DNA, the CDR3 is TGCGCCAGCAGCCCCCTGGGGGGTAGCGGGAGAACCGCAGATACGCAGTATTTT.

The V call is TRBV23-1, the J call TRBJ2-1; 7 nucleotides line up with TRBD2. TRBV23-1 is flagged as an ORF with uncertain function. V lost 2 bases and J lost 10; bases outside the gene matches: 5. The CDR3 spans 13 residues. The DNA of the CDR3 is TGCGCCAGCAGTCAACCGGGGGGAGGAGAGCAGTTCTTC. Its protein is CASSQPGGGEQFF.

V usage is TRBV5-1 and J usage is TRBJ2-1, with D possibly TRBD2 on 5 matching bases. Germline assignment: CDR1 SGHRS and CDR2 YFSETQ. CDR3 length equals 15 residues. V was clipped by 4 bases and J by 2 bases, with 13 bases between them. CDR3 DNA: TGCGCCAGCAGCCCATTGACCGGGACCTACAATGAGCAGTTCTTC. Its protein product is CASSPLTGTYNEQFF.

The V gene is TRBV18, the J gene TRBJ2-7, with 10 bases lining up with TRBD2. J gave up 3 bases and V 3 bases, and 8 bases lay outside the gene matches. CDR3 length: 16 amino acids. Per the germline V gene, CDR1 is KGHSH and CDR2 is LQKENI. CDR3 sequence (DNA): TGTGCCAGCTCACCTCGGGGGGTAGCGGGAGGCTACGAGCAGTACTTC. Its protein product is CASSPRGVAGGYEQYF.

The chain uses TRBV3-1 (or the pseudogene TRBV3-2) and TRBJ1-1; the match to TRBD1 covers 8 bases. The V segment lost 4 bases and the J segment 1 base; nucleotides outside the gene matches: 2. CDR1 LGHDT and CDR2 YNNKEL come from the germline V gene (reference sequence). This CDR3 has 14 residues. CDR3 in amino acids: CASSLGQGNTEAFF. The CDR3 DNA follows: TGTGCCAGCAGCCTAGGACAGGGGAACACTGAAGCTTTCTTT.

The gene calls are TRBV14 and TRBJ1-2; D not certain. This CDR3 is built from 11 residues. The V gene lost 8 bases and the J gene lost 4 bases, with 8 bases spanning the gap. The germline CDR1 and CDR2 sequences are SGHDN and FVKESK. CDR3 coding DNA: TGTGCCAGCGGACTCGCCTATGGCTACACCTTC. The encoded protein is CASGLAYGYTF. Full variable domain (remainder filled in from reference TRBV14 and TRBJ1-2): EAGVTQFPSHSVIEKGQTVTLRCDPISGHDNLYWYRRVMGKEIKFLLHFVKESKQDESGMPNNRFLAERTGGTYSTLKVQPAELEDSGVYFCASGLAYGYTFGSGTRLTVV.

The chain employs TRBV2 and TRBJ1-5, with 10 bases that match TRBD1. The germline V gene has CDR1 SNHLY and CDR2 FYNNEI. After removal of 8 bases from V and 0 bases from J, the junction contained 4 bases not matched to a gene. The CDR3 length is 15 residues. CDR3 in amino acids: CASGTGAASNQPQHF. CDR3 in DNA: TGTGCCAGCGGGACAGGGGCTGCTAGCAATCAGCCCCAGCATTTT.

This rearrangement joins TRBV28 to TRBJ1-2; 9 nucleotides agree with TRBD1. Per the germline V gene, CDR1 is MDHEN and CDR2 is SYDVKM. CDR3 length: 14 amino acids. The V segment lost 5 bases and the J segment 6 bases; nucleotides outside the gene matches: 7. CDR3 DNA sequence: TGTGCCAGCAGTACCAACAGGGGGCTGAATGGCTACACCTTC. Its protein product is CASSTNRGLNGYTF.

The CDR3 loop is CASSPGTSGIYEQYF. DNA of the CDR3: TGTGCCAGCAGCCCCGGGACTAGCGGAATCTACGAGCAGTACTTC. This chain connects TRBV5-4 to TRBJ2-7, with TRBD2 matching 11 bases. CDR1 SGHNT and CDR2 YYREEE come from the germline V gene (reference sequence). The V gene end was trimmed by 4 bases and the J gene end by 3 bases; junction bases not matched to a gene: 6. There are 15 residues in the CDR3.

The rearrangement joins TRBV25-1 to TRBJ1-4; D is undetermined. The germline V and J ends were trimmed by 1 base and 8 bases, with 11 bases remaining between them. The CDR3 is 14 amino acids. Germline V gene data show CDR1 as MGHDK and CDR2 as SYGVNS. The CDR3 nucleotides read TGTGCCAGCAGTGAATTGTGGGAGGGCGAAAAACTGTTTTTT. Translating gives CASSELWEGEKLFF.

The CDR3 is CASSLVGGSGSQYF. The CDR3 DNA reads as TGTGCCAGCAGCTTAGTGGGCGGGAGCGGGTCGCAGTATTTT. The chain uses TRBV11-2 and TRBJ2-3; TRBD2 agrees at 7 bases. V shed 1 base and J 10 bases; nucleotides not matched to a gene: 8. Germline assignment: CDR1 SGHAT and CDR2 FQNNGV. The CDR3 length is 14 residues.

J is TRBJ2-1 and V is TRBV6-1; 7 positions agree with TRBD2. Germline V lookup: CDR1 MNHNS, CDR2 SASEGT. The V segment lost 1 base and the J segment 2 bases; nucleotides outside the gene matches: 2. This CDR3 region has 15 residues. The CDR3 nucleotides read TGTGCCAGCAGTGAAGGCGGGAGCACCTACAATGAGCAGTTCTTC. Protein product: CASSEGGSTYNEQFF.

The gene calls are TRBV2 and TRBJ2-7; D is possibly TRBD2 (6 bases). V lost 1 base and J lost 6, with 10 bases in between. Germline assignment: CDR1 SNHLY and CDR2 FYNNEI. CDR3 length: 13 amino acids. The CDR3 nucleotides read TGTGCCAGCAGTGAAGGGTTGGGGGGCGAGCAGTACGTC. It specifies CASSEGLGGEQYV.

The CDR3 nucleotides read TGTGCCAGTAGCCGAAACCAGGGGGCGCGGATCTACAATGAGCAGTTCTTC. Its translation: CASSRNQGARIYNEQFF. J is TRBJ2-1 and V is TRBV19, with 8 positions matching TRBD1. The CDR3 has 17 residues. J was trimmed by 3 bases and V by 6 bases; bases with no gene match: 13. Germline V gives CDR1 LNHDA, CDR2 SQIVND (reference sequence).

This chain joins TRBV13 and TRBJ1-2; TRBD1 agrees at 7 bases. Trimming at V came to 4 bases and at J to 4 bases, leaving 3 bases not matched to a gene. Germline lookup yields CDR1 PRHDT and CDR2 FYEKMQ (reference sequence). The CDR3 runs to 13 residues. In DNA form, the CDR3 reads TGTGCCAGCAGCTCCCACAGGGGCTATGGCTACACCTTC. Its translation: CASSSHRGYGYTF.

This chain links TRBV18 with TRBJ1-2, with 8 bases that match TRBD1. Germline loops: CDR1 KGHSH, CDR2 LQKENI. Losses at the gene ends were 3 bases for V and 8 bases for J; bases not matched to a gene: 5. This CDR3 is built from 13 residues. This CDR3 reads CASSPDRVGGYTF. The CDR3 nucleotides read TGTGCCAGCTCACCGGACAGGGTAGGCGGCTACACCTTC. The variable domain in full, completed from reference TRBV18 and TRBJ1-2, reads NAGVMQNPRHLVRRRGQEARLRCSPMKGHSHVYWYRQLPEEGLKFMVYLQKENIIDESGMPKERFSAEFPKEGPSILRIQQVVRGDSAAYFCASSPDRVGGYTFGSGTRLTVV.